This TCR beta chain was profiled in a study of T cells in Graves' hyperthyroidism and ophthalmopathy. This clonotype has a count of ten or more. Trimming cost V 1 base and J 3 bases, with 9 bases left between them. CDR1 is SGHTA, CDR2 FQGNSA, per germline. This CDR3 has 14 amino acids. TCR beta CDR3 sequences were amplified from RNA transcripts. First-round RT-PCR of the TCR CDR3 relied on the HTBI primer set. One entry per CDR3 protein results from TCRdb running MiXCR on the multiplex PCR reads. The sample lists around 420,000 distinct CDR3 sequences, approximately 14% seen once, with 13% to 15% in the top ten. These patients, aged 18 to 65, had recently diagnosed hyperthyroidism lasting under 2 months.

The specimen was blood. This TCR derives from a woman aged 18-29 years with Graves' hyperthyroidism. The chain uses TRBV7-2 and TRBJ2-5, with D unclear. This CDR3 reads CASSLGIAEETQYF. For the CDR3, the DNA is TGTGCCAGCAGCTTAGGTATCGCGGAAGAGACCCAGTACTTC.